Below, 26 T cell receptor beta chains from the same sample are listed, as sequenced in a study of cytomegalovirus exposure and HLA in healthy donors. PCR employed 60 Vbeta and 13 Jbeta primers. The table came from immunoSEQ multiplex PCR; TCRdb's copy has only in-frame clones and leaves some out. The sample includes around 130,000 clones, 70% to 80% of them seen just once. Sequenced input: PBMCs. The receptors shown here come from a man aged 18 to 35 in good health and CMV-seronegative.

This clone was observed a single time. This sequence joins TRBV4-1 and TRBJ1-3; 9 positions match TRBD1. This CDR3 has 17 amino acids. With 3 bases clipped from V and 5 bases from J, the junction kept 11 bases outside the gene matches. Looked up from germline, CDR1 is MGHRA and CDR2 is YSYEKL. This CDR3 is CASSHRADRGIRNTIYF. Here the CDR3 DNA reads TGCGCCAGCAGCCATAGGGCGGACAGGGGCATAAGAAACACCATATATTTT.

V usage is TRBV27 and J usage is TRBJ2-7; 7 bases agree with TRBD2. The CDR3 contains 12 residues. Trimming at V came to 7 bases and at J to 4 bases, leaving 4 bases not matched to a gene. Germline loops: CDR1 MNHEY, CDR2 SMNVEV (reference sequence). The CDR3 region has the DNA TGTGCCAGCACCGGAGCGGGGTACGAGCAGTACTTC. Translating gives CASTGAGYEQYF.

J is TRBJ2-7 and V is TRBV5-6, with a tentative D call TRBD2 (5 bases). The CDR3 spans 15 residues. Germline CDR1 is SGHDT and CDR2 is YYEEEE. V was clipped by 2 bases and J by 4 bases, with 16 bases between them. CDR3 in DNA: TGTGCCAGCAGCTTAACAGCGGCAAGTGCATACGAGCAGTACTTC. This sequence encodes CASSLTAASAYEQYF. The entire variable domain, with the rest obtained from reference TRBV5-6 and TRBJ2-7, is as follows: DAGVTQSPTHLIKTRGQQVTLRCSPKSGHDTVSWYQQALGQGPQFIFQYYEEEERQRGNFPDRFSGHQFPNYSSELNVNALLLGDSALYLCASSLTAASAYEQYFGPGTRLTVT.

The chain is built from TRBV18 and TRBJ2-3; the D is unclear. The CDR3 spans 12 residues. V was trimmed by 10 bases and J by 0 bases, leaving 8 bases between them. CDR1 is KGHSH and CDR2 is LQKENI in the germline V gene. CDR3 DNA sequence: TGTGCCACCGAAGCGAGCACAGATACGCAGTATTTT. Its translation is CATEASTDTQYF.

The chain is built from TRBV27 and TRBJ1-2; D unresolved. Germline V gene data show CDR1 as MNHEY and CDR2 as SMNVEV (reference sequence). The CDR3 extends over 16 amino acids. The V gene lost 4 bases and the J gene lost 1 base, with 16 bases spanning the gap. The CDR3 protein is CASSSLPDRGNYGYTF. The DNA for the CDR3 is TGTGCCAGCAGTTCTTTGCCCGATCGGGGTAACTATGGCTACACCTTC.

V is TRBV28 and J is TRBJ2-7; D gene unclear. With 3 bases removed from V and 5 bases from J, the gap between germline ends came to 2 bases. Germline assignment: CDR1 MDHEN and CDR2 SYDVKM. The length of the CDR3 is 10 residues. Here the CDR3 DNA reads TGTGCCAGCAGTTTTAACGAGCAGTACTTC. Amino acid sequence: CASSFNEQYF. The complete variable domain, with remaining parts taken from reference TRBV28 and TRBJ2-7, reads DVKVTQSSRYLVKRTGEKVFLECVQDMDHENMFWYRQDPGLGLRLIYFSYDVKMKEKGDIPEGYSVSREKKERFSLILESASTNQTSMYLCASSFNEQYFGPGTRLTVT.

The chain has TRBV18 and TRBJ2-7; 10 bases match TRBD2. In germline, CDR1 is KGHSH, CDR2 LQKENI. Unmatched junction bases numbered 8, after V lost 3 bases and J lost 6 bases. There are 15 residues in the CDR3. The CDR3 sequence is CASSPVAGGLGEQYV. For the CDR3, the DNA is TGTGCCAGCTCACCGGTAGCGGGAGGATTGGGCGAGCAGTACGTC.

The sample holds a few counts of this clone. The V gene is TRBV18, the J gene TRBJ2-1; 13 nucleotides line up with TRBD2. V shed 2 bases, J shed 8 bases, and the junction held 3 bases outside the gene matches. The CDR3 is 15 residues long. Germline CDR1 reads KGHSH; CDR2 reads LQKENI. CDR3: CASSPLLAGGDEQFF. Written as DNA, the CDR3 is TGTGCCAGCTCACCATTACTAGCGGGAGGGGATGAGCAGTTCTTC.

The V and J genes are TRBV18 and TRBJ2-6; no clear D gene. Trimming took off 3 bases at V and 0 bases at J, with 12 bases between the two ends. Germline V gene sequence: CDR1 KGHSH, CDR2 LQKENI. There are 17 residues in the CDR3. The CDR3 DNA is TGTGCCAGCTCACCCCAGGAAACCCTCTCTGGGGCCAACGTCCTGACTTTC. Translating gives CASSPQETLSGANVLTF.

The chain joins TRBV19 to TRBJ2-3, with 11 bases matching TRBD2. Germline CDR1 LNHDA, CDR2 SQIVND (reference sequence). V lost 5 bases and J lost 5; bases outside the gene matches: 12. This CDR3 spans 17 amino acids. CDR3 in amino acids: CASSASLLAGGRDTQYF. In DNA, the CDR3 is TGTGCCAGTAGTGCCTCCCTCCTAGCGGGAGGACGAGATACGCAGTATTTT.

The V call is TRBV7-8, the J call TRBJ2-1; D is uncertain. Trimming cost V 1 base and J 2 bases, with 12 bases left between them. The CDR3 is 16 residues long. From germline, CDR1 is SGHVS and CDR2 FQNEAQ. The CDR3 reads CASSLVGRTAYNEQFF. DNA for the CDR3: TGTGCCAGCAGCTTAGTCGGTCGTACTGCCTACAATGAGCAGTTCTTC.

The rearrangement uses TRBV28 and TRBJ1-1; possible D gene TRBD1, 5 bases. V was cut by 10 bases and J by 0 bases, with 12 bases left in between. The CDR3 is 13 residues long. Germline assignment: CDR1 MDHEN and CDR2 SYDVKM. DNA for the CDR3: TGTGCCACCCGACAGACCATGAACACTGAAGCTTTCTTT. Residues: CATRQTMNTEAFF.

The chain recombines TRBV29-1 with TRBJ2-1; 14 bases fit TRBD2. J gave up 0 bases and V 7 bases, and 14 bases lay outside the gene matches. The CDR3 is 19 amino acids. Germline V lookup: CDR1 SQVTM, CDR2 ANQGSEA. The CDR3 here is CSGTGTSGRKGDSYNEQFF. As DNA, the CDR3 is TGCAGCGGGACCGGGACTAGCGGGAGAAAAGGGGACTCCTACAATGAGCAGTTCTTC.

V gene TRBV28 combines with J gene TRBJ1-6; 8 bases line up with TRBD1. V shed 11 bases and J 8 bases; nucleotides not matched to a gene: 5. The CDR3 totals 12 residues. Looked up from germline, CDR1 is MDHEN and CDR2 is SYDVKM. CDR3 sequence: CAAQGAYSPLHF. CDR3 DNA: TGTGCCGCTCAGGGGGCCTATTCACCCCTCCACTTT.

The gene calls are TRBV5-1 and TRBJ2-1; D may be TRBD2 (6 bases). V shed 3 bases and J shed 5 bases, with 12 bases lying between them. Germline V CDR1 and CDR2: SGHRS, YFSETQ. The CDR3 contains 14 residues. The CDR3 DNA sequence: TGCGCCAGCAGCTACCAGACTAGTAACAATGAGCAGTTCTTC. This sequence encodes CASSYQTSNNEQFF.

The V and J genes are TRBV19 and TRBJ1-5; 7 bases align to TRBD1. The CDR3 totals 16 residues. V was pared by 5 bases and J by 1 base, with 8 bases of the junction left unmatched. Germline V CDR1 and CDR2: LNHDA, SQIVND (reference sequence). This CDR3 is CASSLVGGGSNQPQHF. CDR3 nucleotides: TGTGCCAGTAGTTTGGTAGGGGGCGGGAGCAATCAGCCCCAGCATTTT.

The chain combines TRBV21-1 with TRBJ2-7; the listed D gene, TRBD1, was not tested against the DNA. TRBV21-1 is marked as a pseudogene. This CDR3 contains 17 residues. CDR3 nucleotide sequence: TGTGCCAGCAGCAAAATACGGGACAGTGAAGGATCCTACGAGCAGTACTTC. It translates to CASSKIRDSEGSYEQYF.

The rearrangement joins TRBV7-6 to TRBJ2-7; the match to TRBD1 covers 8 bases. CDR3 length: 16 residues. CDR1 SGHVS and CDR2 FNYEAQ come from the germline V gene. The ends lost 4 bases at V and 2 bases at J; junction bases unmatched: 10. The CDR3 loop reads CASSSDRARDPYEQYF. CDR3 nucleotide sequence: TGTGCCAGCAGCTCGGACAGGGCCCGGGATCCCTACGAGCAGTACTTC.

V gene TRBV19 combines with J gene TRBJ2-3, with TRBD2 matching over 10 bases. Looked up from germline, CDR1 is LNHDA and CDR2 is SQIVND (reference sequence). The CDR3 contains 14 residues. V dropped 11 bases and J dropped 2; count of bases not matched to a gene: 7. CDR3 residues: CAVRTSGFTDTQYF. The CDR3 DNA sequence: TGTGCCGTCCGGACTAGCGGTTTCACAGATACGCAGTATTTT.

The chain joins TRBV9 to TRBJ1-4; D perhaps matches TRBD1 (5 bases). The CDR3 is made up of 17 amino acids. Germline values: CDR1 SGDLS, CDR2 YYNGEE. Trimming cost V 0 bases and J 8 bases, with 20 bases left between them. The CDR3 DNA reads TGTGCCAGCAGCGTAGGGGGCAGGGTTACGATGTCCGAAAAACTGTTTTTT. Translating gives CASSVGGRVTMSEKLFF.

This rearrangement joins TRBV6-1 to TRBJ1-3; D might be TRBD1 (5 bases). Deletions cut 9 bases from V and 0 bases from J, with 9 bases between. Germline values: CDR1 MNHNS, CDR2 SASEGT. There are 13 residues in the CDR3. CDR3 nucleotides: TGTGCCAGTGACAGTCCCTCTGGAAACACCATATATTTT. Translating gives CASDSPSGNTIYF.

CDR3 residues: CASSFLRESLDTQYF. Written as DNA, the CDR3 is TGTGCCAGCAGTTTTTTGCGGGAGTCCTTAGATACGCAGTATTTT. The V gene is TRBV27, the J gene TRBJ2-3; 7 positions agree with TRBD2. The V and J ends lost 3 bases and 5 bases, in that order; junction bases with no gene match: 8. The CDR3 totals 15 residues. Germline values: CDR1 MNHEY, CDR2 SMNVEV (reference sequence).

The V gene is TRBV6-6, the J gene TRBJ1-2; TRBD1 matches at 9 bases. There are 14 residues in the CDR3. Germline CDR1 is MNHNY and CDR2 is SVGAGI (reference sequence). Germline trimming cut 4 bases from V and 2 bases from J; bases unmatched to any gene: 2. Here the CDR3 reads CASSSGTGNYGYTF. The DNA for the CDR3 is TGTGCCAGCAGTTCCGGGACAGGGAACTATGGCTACACCTTC.

The chain couples TRBV7-8 to TRBJ2-4; TRBD1 agrees at 8 bases. The CDR3 length is 18 residues. Germline V gives CDR1 SGHVS, CDR2 FQNEAQ. V lost 5 bases and J lost 3; bases outside the gene matches: 15. The CDR3 loop is CASSASPGQGIDKNIQYF. CDR3 bases: TGTGCCAGCAGCGCTTCGCCCGGACAGGGAATCGACAAAAACATTCAGTACTTC.

This chain uses TRBV27 with TRBJ2-5; D ambiguous. This CDR3 is 14 amino acids long. V dropped 5 bases and J dropped 1 base, with 11 bases sitting between them. In germline, CDR1 is MNHEY, CDR2 SMNVEV (reference sequence). For the CDR3, the DNA is TGTGCCAGCAGTGCGTCAGGCCCCCAAGAGACCCAGTACTTC. Residues: CASSASGPQETQYF.

J is TRBJ1-1 and V is TRBV6-6; no clear D gene. CDR1 MNHNY and CDR2 SVGAGI come from the germline V gene (reference sequence). The CDR3 sequence is 14 residues long. The V gene lost 0 bases and the J gene lost 10 bases, with 15 bases spanning the gap. CDR3 in DNA: TGTGCCAGCAGTTACTCAGCCTTAGCCCGGGTAGCTTTCTTT. Its protein is CASSYSALARVAFF.